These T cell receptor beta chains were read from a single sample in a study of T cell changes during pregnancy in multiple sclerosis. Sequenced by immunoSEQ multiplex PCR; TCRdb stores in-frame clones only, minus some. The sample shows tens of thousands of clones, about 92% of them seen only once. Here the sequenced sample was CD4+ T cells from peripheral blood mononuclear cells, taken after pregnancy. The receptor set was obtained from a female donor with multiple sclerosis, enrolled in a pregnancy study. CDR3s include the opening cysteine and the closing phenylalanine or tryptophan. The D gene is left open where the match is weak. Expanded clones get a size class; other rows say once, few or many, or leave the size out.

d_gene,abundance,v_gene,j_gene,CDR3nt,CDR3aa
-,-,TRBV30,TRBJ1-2,TGTGCCAGCGGGACCCTGGGCGACTATGGCTACACCTTC,CASGTLGDYGYTF
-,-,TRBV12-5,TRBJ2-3,TGTGCTAGTGGAGCGAACACAGATACGCAGTATTTT,CASGANTDTQYF
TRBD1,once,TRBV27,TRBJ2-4,TGTGCCAGCAGTTTTTGGGGACAGGGTAAAAACATTCAGTACTTC,CASSFWGQGKNIQYF
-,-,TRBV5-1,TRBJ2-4,TGCGCCAGCAGCCCTCGGGCGGGGAGTGGATCCAAAAACATTCAGTACTTC,CASSPRAGSGSKNIQYF
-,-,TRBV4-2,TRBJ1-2,TGTGCCAGCAGCCAAGGTCCCCTCGGCTATGGCTACACCTTC,CASSQGPLGYGYTF
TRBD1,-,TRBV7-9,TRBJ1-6,TGTGCCAGCAGCCGGGACAGCTATAATTCACCCCTCCACTTT,CASSRDSYNSPLHF
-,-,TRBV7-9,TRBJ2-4,TGTGCCAGCAGCTCGCATGGGGGGGGCCTAGCCAAAAACATTCAGTACTTC,CASSSHGGGLAKNIQYF
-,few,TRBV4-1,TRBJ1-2,TGCGCCAGCAGCCGCATACAGGGCGTCTATGGCTACACCTTC,CASSRIQGVYGYTF
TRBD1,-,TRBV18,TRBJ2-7,TGTGCCAGCTCCACAGGGGTACCCAACTACGAGCAGTACTTC,CASSTGVPNYEQYF
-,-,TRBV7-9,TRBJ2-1,TGTGCCAGCACAACCGGGGGGCTGGTCTACAATGAGCAGTTCTTC,CASTTGGLVYNEQFF
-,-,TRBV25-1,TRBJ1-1,TGTGCCAGCAGTCGTGGACTCATGAACACTGAAGCTTTCTTT,CASSRGLMNTEAFF
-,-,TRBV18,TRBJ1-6,TGTGCCAGCTCACTCGGGGGGCCCCTCCACTTT,CASSLGGPLHF
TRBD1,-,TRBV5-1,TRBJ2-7,TGCGCCAGCAGCTTGGTCAGGGGGTACGAGCAGTACTTC,CASSLVRGYEQYF
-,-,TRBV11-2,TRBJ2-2,TGTGCCAGCAGCCCGAGGGGGGGCGGGGAGCTGTTTTTT,CASSPRGGGELFF
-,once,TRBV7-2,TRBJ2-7,TGTGCCAGCAGCTTATTAGACTACGAGCAGTACTTC,CASSLLDYEQYF
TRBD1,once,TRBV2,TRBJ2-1,TGTGCCAGCTCCCCCCGACAGGGGACATACAATGAGCAGTTCTTC,CASSPRQGTYNEQFF
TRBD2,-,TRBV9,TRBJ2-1,TGTGCCAGCAGCCCGCGGGGGGGCTATTACAATGAGCAGTTCTTC,CASSPRGGYYNEQFF
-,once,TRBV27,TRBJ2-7,TGTGCCAGCAGTTTTCAGGGGCTCTACGAGCAGTACTTC,CASSFQGLYEQYF
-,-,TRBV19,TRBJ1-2,TGTGCCAGTAGCCGACAACGCTCTAACTATGGCTACACCTTC,CASSRQRSNYGYTF
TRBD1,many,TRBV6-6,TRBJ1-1,TGTGCCAGCATCAGCCTGGGGACAGGGAGGGAAGCTTTCTTT,CASISLGTGREAFF
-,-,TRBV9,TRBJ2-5,TGTGCCAGCAGCGCGGAGGGCGGCTGGGTGGAGACCCAGTACTTC,CASSAEGGWVETQYF
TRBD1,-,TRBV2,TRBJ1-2,TGTGCCAGCAAGGGGACAGCTATAGGCTACACCTTC,CASKGTAIGYTF
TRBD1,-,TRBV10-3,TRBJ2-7,TGTGCCACCTCCGGGACAGGGAATTACTACGAGCAGTACTTC,CATSGTGNYYEQYF
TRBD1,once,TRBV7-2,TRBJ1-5,TGTGCCAGCAGCGCCTCGGGACAGCTCAATCAGCCCCAGCATTTT,CASSASGQLNQPQHF
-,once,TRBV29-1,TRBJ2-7,TGCAGCGCGGGGGAAGGAGCCTACGAGCAGTACTTC,CSAGEGAYEQYF
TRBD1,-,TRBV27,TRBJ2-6,TGTGCCAGCAGCCTGACAGGGTATGGGGCCAACGTCCTGACTTTC,CASSLTGYGANVLTF
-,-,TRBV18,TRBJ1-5,TGTGCCAGCTCAACTGACAAGTATCAGCCCCAGCATTTT,CASSTDKYQPQHF
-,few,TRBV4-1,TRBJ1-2,TGCGCCAGCAGCCAACCCCCGCGAGGGTATGGCTACACCTTC,CASSQPPRGYGYTF
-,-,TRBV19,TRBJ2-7,TGTGCCAGTAGGAGGGCGGCCTCCTACGAGCAGTACTTC,CASRRAASYEQYF
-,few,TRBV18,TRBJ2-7,TGTGCCAGCTCCCCCGGAGGGGTCCCCTACGAGCAGTACTTC,CASSPGGVPYEQYF
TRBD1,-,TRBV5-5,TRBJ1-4,TGTGCCAGCAGCCCCGGGACAGGTTCTAATGAAAAACTGTTTTTT,CASSPGTGSNEKLFF
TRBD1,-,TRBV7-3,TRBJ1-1,TGTGCCAGCAGCCTAAAGGGACAGGGGGCGACTGAAGCTTTCTTT,CASSLKGQGATEAFF
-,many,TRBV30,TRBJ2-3,TGTGCCTGGAACCCCTCGGGACACCTCACAGATACGCAGTATTTT,CAWNPSGHLTDTQYF
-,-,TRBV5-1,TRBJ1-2,TGCGCCAGCAGACCAGACAGTGGGGGGAACTATGGCTACACCTTC,CASRPDSGGNYGYTF
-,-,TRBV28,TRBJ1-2,TGTGCCAGCAGTTTGAGAGGGCTAGACTATGGCTACACCTTC,CASSLRGLDYGYTF
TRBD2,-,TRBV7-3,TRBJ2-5,TGTGCCAGCAGCAATAGCGGGGGGGGAGAGACCCAGTACTTC,CASSNSGGGETQYF
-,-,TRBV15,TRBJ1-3,TGTGCCACCAGCAGGGCTGACAGGCTCTCTGGAAACACCATATATTTT,CATSRADRLSGNTIYF
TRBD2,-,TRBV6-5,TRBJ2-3,TGTGCCAGCAGTGGCGGGGGTAGCACAGATACGCAGTATTTT,CASSGGGSTDTQYF
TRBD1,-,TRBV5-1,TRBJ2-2,TGCGCCAGCAGCCGAGACTCAGGGGGCAGGGCCGGGGAGCTGTTTTTT,CASSRDSGGRAGELFF
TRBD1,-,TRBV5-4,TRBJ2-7,TGTGCCAGCAGCCCGACAGGGGGCACCTACGAGCAGTACTTC,CASSPTGGTYEQYF
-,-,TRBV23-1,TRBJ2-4,TGCGCCAGCAGTCAATCGAGCCGAAGCATGATCTTC,CASSQSSRSMIF
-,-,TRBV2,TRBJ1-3,TGTGCCAGCAGTGAAAGGAGATCTGGAAACACCATATATTTT,CASSERRSGNTIYF
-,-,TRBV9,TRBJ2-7,TGTGCCAGCAGCGTAGTAGCCCAGTCCTACGAGCAGTACTTC,CASSVVAQSYEQYF
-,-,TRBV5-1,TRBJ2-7,TGCGCCAGCAGCTTGGGGCCCGGCGGCTCCTACGAGCAGTACTTC,CASSLGPGGSYEQYF
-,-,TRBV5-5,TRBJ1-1,TGTGCCAGCAGGGTTGGAGTAATAAACACTGAAGCTTTCTTT,CASRVGVINTEAFF
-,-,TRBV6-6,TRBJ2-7,TGTGCCAGCAGTAGGAGACAGTTTTACGAGCAGTACTTC,CASSRRQFYEQYF
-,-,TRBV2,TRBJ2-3,TGTGCCAGCAGTGAAGCTGCGGGATTCTCTAGCACAGATACGCAGTATTTT,CASSEAAGFSSTDTQYF
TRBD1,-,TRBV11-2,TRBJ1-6,TGTGCCAGCAGCTTAGAGGGCAGGGGGCCGGTCTCTAATTCACCCCTCCACTTT,CASSLEGRGPVSNSPLHF
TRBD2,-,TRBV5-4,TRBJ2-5,TGTGCCAGCAGCTTGATAGCGGGGGACCAAGAGACCCAGTACTTC,CASSLIAGDQETQYF
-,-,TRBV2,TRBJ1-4,TGTGCCAGCAGAGTTGACACCTTAACTAATGAAAAACTGTTTTTT,CASRVDTLTNEKLFF
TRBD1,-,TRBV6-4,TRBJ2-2,TGTGCCAGCAGTGTGGGGACAGGGGACACCGGGGAGCTGTTTTTT,CASSVGTGDTGELFF
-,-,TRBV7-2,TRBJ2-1,TGTGCCAGCAGCCCCAACACAGGGCAGAATGAGCAGTTCTTC,CASSPNTGQNEQFF
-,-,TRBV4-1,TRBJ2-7,TGCGCCAGCAGCCAAGACAGGGCCTACGAGCAGTACTTC,CASSQDRAYEQYF
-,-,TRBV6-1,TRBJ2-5,TGTGCCAGCAGTGAACGGTTAGCGGGGAGGGGGCGAGAGACCCAGTACTTC,CASSERLAGRGRETQYF